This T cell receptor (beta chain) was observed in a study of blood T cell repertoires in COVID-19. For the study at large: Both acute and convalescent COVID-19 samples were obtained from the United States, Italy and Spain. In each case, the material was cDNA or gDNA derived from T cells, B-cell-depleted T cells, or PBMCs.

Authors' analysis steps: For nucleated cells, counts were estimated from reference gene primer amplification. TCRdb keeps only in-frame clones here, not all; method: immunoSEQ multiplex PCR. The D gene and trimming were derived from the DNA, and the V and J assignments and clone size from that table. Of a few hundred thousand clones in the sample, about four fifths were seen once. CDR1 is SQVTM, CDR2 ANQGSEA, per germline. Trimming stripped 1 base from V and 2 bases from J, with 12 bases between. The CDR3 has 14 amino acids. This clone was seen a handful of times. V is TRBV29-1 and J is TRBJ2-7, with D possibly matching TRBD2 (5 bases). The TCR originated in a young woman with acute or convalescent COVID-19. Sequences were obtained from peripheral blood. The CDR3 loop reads CSVEAQGSAYEQYF. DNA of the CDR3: TGCAGCGTTGAAGCCCAAGGGAGCGCCTACGAGCAGTACTTC.